This TCR beta chain was identified during a study of T-cell reconstitution after alpha-beta-depleted transplantation in children. Trimming removed 2 bases from V and 3 bases from J, with 4 bases in between. There are 12 residues in the CDR3. CDR1 and CDR2 from the germline V gene are MNHNY and SVGAGI (reference sequence). TCRbeta library construction was performed incorporating unique molecular identifiers. TCRdb itself ran the PCR reads through MiXCR, one entry per CDR3 protein. The repertoire has approximately 350,000 distinct CDR3 sequences, approximately 10% of them found once; the top ten carry 2.4%.

The receptor was isolated from a human donor who donated a stem cell graft to a child with acute lymphoblastic leukemia. The V and J genes are TRBV6-6 and TRBJ1-1; the D is unclear. The sequences come from PBMCs from the stem cell graft donor, collected from the stem cell graft. CDR3 residues: CASSYRHTEAFF. DNA for the CDR3: TGTGCCAGCAGTTACAGGCACACTGAAGCTTTCTTT.